These 3 T cell receptor beta chains came from one sample sequenced in a study of shared clonotypes between healthy human individuals. Some clones are missing from TCRdb's copy, which holds only in-frame ones; the method was immunoSEQ multiplex PCR. Counted here are over 850,000 clones, about 84% occurring once; the ten biggest clones make up 0.4% to 0.55%. The specimen was memory CD4+ T cells from PBMCs. Subset here: CD45RA-negative fraction. All receptors come from a man between 18 and 35 years old in good health. Some clones in this sample may be carry-over from other donors' samples.

This clone was observed a single time. The sample has other DNA sequences that encode this CDR3 too. The V gene is TRBV28, the J gene TRBJ2-5, with TRBD2 as a possible D gene (6 bases). Trimming left V 3 bases short and J 1 base short, with 6 bases between. The CDR3 is made up of 13 amino acids. Germline-derived CDR1 and CDR2 are MDHEN and SYDVKM. The CDR3 DNA reads as TGTGCCAGCAGTTTGGGAGGCCAAGAGACCCAGTACTTC. This sequence encodes CASSLGGQETQYF.

This clone was counted between two and nine times. The J gene is TRBJ2-1, the V gene TRBV5-1; TRBD2 agrees at 9 bases. V lost 0 bases, J lost 0 bases, and 10 bases stayed unmatched. Germline CDR1 is SGHRS and CDR2 is YFSETQ. The CDR3 has 19 amino acids. CDR3 coding DNA: TGCGCCAGCAGCTTGGGGGGACTAGCCTTGGGAAGCTCCTACAATGAGCAGTTCTTC. It translates to CASSLGGLALGSSYNEQFF.

This sequence joins TRBV11-1 and TRBJ2-2, with D maybe TRBD2 (6 bases). Germline CDR1 is SGHAT and CDR2 is FQDESV (reference sequence). The CDR3 loop spans 16 amino acids. Trimming cost V 5 bases and J 1 base, with 14 bases left between them. The CDR3 region has the DNA TGTGCCAGCAGCCGCCGGGGCGGGGTGAACACCGGGGAGCTGTTTTTT. Protein sequence: CASSRRGGVNTGELFF.